This TCR beta chain appears in the sequencing data of a study of T cell changes during pregnancy in multiple sclerosis. This CDR3 is built from 15 residues. CDR1 and CDR2 from the germline V gene are LNHDA and SQIVND (reference sequence). V gave up 5 bases and J gave up 0 bases, with 13 bases separating them. The data were produced by immunoSEQ multiplex PCR, yet TCRdb's version contains in-frame clones alone and is incomplete. Of fewer than 65,000 clones listed, roughly nine tenths were seen once; the top ten hold approximately 0.39%. The sequence derives from a female donor with multiple sclerosis, enrolled in a pregnancy study. Sequences were derived from CD4+ T cells from peripheral blood mononuclear cells, sampled after pregnancy. V and J are TRBV19 and TRBJ1-1; the D is unclear. CDR3 protein: CASSARLSMNTEAFF. In DNA, the CDR3 is TGTGCCAGTAGTGCCCGACTGAGCATGAACACTGAAGCTTTCTTT.